The text below deals with one T cell receptor beta chain. V was shortened by 4 bases and J by 6 bases, with 16 bases between the two germline ends. Germline lookup yields CDR1 MGHRA and CDR2 YSYEKL. The CDR3 length is 15 residues. Under the authors' procedure: ImmunoSEQ output held junction-only sequences without quality scores, so filtering differed. The assay was immunoSEQ multiplex PCR, and TCRdb's table has in-frame clones only and misses some. Clonal size and the V and J genes are those of that table, whereas D and trimming came from the DNA. The table has approximately 2,000,000 clones, 93% seen once; the top ten hold more than 1.5%. This sample was taken from a study of shared clonotypes between healthy human individuals. Naive CD8 cells were CD45RO-negative, positively selected for CCR7, excluding terminally differentiated effector memory CD45RA+ cells.

Sequencing was performed on naive CD8+ T cells from PBMCs. The V gene is TRBV4-1, the J gene TRBJ1-5; D is possibly TRBD1 (5 bases). This clonotype was obtained from a man aged 18 to 30 in good health. Some clones in this sample may be carry-over from other donors' samples. The CDR3, as DNA: TGCGCCAGCAGCCCATTATGGGACTTAGGTCAGCCCCAGCATTTT. Its protein is CASSPLWDLGQPQHF.